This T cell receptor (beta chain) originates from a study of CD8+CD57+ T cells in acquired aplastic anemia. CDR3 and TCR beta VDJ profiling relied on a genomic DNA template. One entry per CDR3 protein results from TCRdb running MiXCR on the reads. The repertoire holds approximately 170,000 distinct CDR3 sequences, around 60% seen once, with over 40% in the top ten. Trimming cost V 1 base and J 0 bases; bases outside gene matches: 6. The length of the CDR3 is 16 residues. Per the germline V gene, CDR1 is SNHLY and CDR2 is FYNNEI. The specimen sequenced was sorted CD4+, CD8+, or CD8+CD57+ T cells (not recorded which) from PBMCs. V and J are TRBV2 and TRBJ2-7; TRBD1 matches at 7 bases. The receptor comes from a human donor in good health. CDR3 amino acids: CASSEGFRDSSYEQYF. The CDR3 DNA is TGTGCCAGCAGTGAAGGTTTCCGGGACAGCTCCTACGAGCAGTACTTC.